The 6 T cell receptor beta chains presented below share a single source sample, sequenced in a study of shared clonotypes between healthy human individuals. Generated by immunoSEQ multiplex PCR, the TCRdb table keeps only in-frame clones and is missing some. Among about 1 million clones listed, about 80% were seen once. The material sequenced was memory CD4+ T cells sorted from blood. Indicated subset: CD45RA-negative fraction. The source is a man aged 18-30 years in good health.

This clone was detected once. A much larger clonotype is one base distant, so this may be a read error. The J gene is TRBJ1-1, the V gene TRBV6-6, with D tentatively TRBD1 (5 bases). Trimming removed 5 bases from V and 1 base from J, with 5 bases in between. This CDR3 spans 12 amino acids. Germline V gene sequence: CDR1 MNHNY, CDR2 SVGAGI (reference sequence). CDR3 protein: CASSGGNTEAFF. The DNA for the CDR3 is TGTGCCAGCAGTGGGGGGAACACTGAAGCTTTCTTT.

This sequence joins TRBV10-2 and TRBJ1-5; D is possibly TRBD1 (6 bases). The CDR3 contains 12 residues. The V and J ends lost 9 bases and 4 bases respectively, with 10 bases between them. In germline, CDR1 is WSHSY, CDR2 SAAADI. CDR3 DNA sequence: TGCGCCAGTCAACAGGGAAATCAGCCCCAGCATTTT. Amino acid sequence: CASQQGNQPQHF.

The V call is TRBV7-9, the J call TRBJ2-3, with D hard to call. The CDR3 extends over 15 amino acids. Germline V gene lookup returns CDR1 SEHNR and CDR2 FQNEAQ (reference sequence). Trimming shortened V by 2 bases and J by 0 bases, and 9 bases separated the two germline ends. CDR3 bases: TGTGCCAGCAGCTTAATATTCGGGAGCACAGATACGCAGTATTTT. Translation: CASSLIFGSTDTQYF.

The chain uses TRBV4-3 and TRBJ2-3; D gene ambiguous. Looked up from germline, CDR1 is LGHNA and CDR2 is YSLEER. The CDR3 is 13 residues long. Trimming cost V 0 bases and J 5 bases, with 6 bases left between them. The chain's CDR3 is CASSQDFGDTQYF. The DNA of the CDR3 is TGCGCCAGCAGCCAAGATTTTGGAGATACGCAGTATTTT.

With respect to this clone: The same CDR3 is also encoded by other DNA sequences in this sample. This chain connects TRBV5-6 to TRBJ2-5; either TRBD1 or TRBD2 may fit D (7 bases each). The CDR3 runs 13 residues. V shed 5 bases and J shed 6 bases, with 14 bases lying between them. Germline V lookup: CDR1 SGHDT, CDR2 YYEEEE. The CDR3 region is CASRRQGGKTQYF. CDR3 DNA: TGTGCCAGCAGACGACAGGGAGGGAAGACCCAGTACTTC.

The chain employs TRBV2 and TRBJ2-7; the match to TRBD2 covers 7 bases. The CDR3 is 15 residues long. V lost 3 bases to trimming and J lost 7 bases; unmatched junction nucleotides: 12. Germline CDR1 reads SNHLY; CDR2 reads FYNNEI. The CDR3 is CASSESGTPKGEQYF. The CDR3 DNA is TGTGCCAGCAGTGAGAGCGGGACTCCCAAAGGGGAGCAGTACTTC.